One sample yielded the 8 T cell receptor beta chains listed below, sequenced in a study of control samples from healthy donors and cancer patients. TCRdb keeps only in-frame clones here, not all; method: immunoSEQ multiplex PCR. The data show 150,000 to 200,000 clones, just under 95% seen once. Sequencing was carried out using blood. The receptors here all came from a woman aged 40 to 49 in good health.

V gene TRBV12-3 or TRBV12-4 combines with J gene TRBJ1-2; 8 nucleotides line up with TRBD1. The length of the CDR3 is 13 residues. The junction had 7 bases not matched to a gene; V was cut back by 5 bases and J by 8 bases. The CDR3 coding sequence is TGTGCCAGCAGTCCTCAGACAGGGGTAGGCTACACCTTC. This sequence encodes CASSPQTGVGYTF.

The V gene is TRBV25-1, the J gene TRBJ1-5; a possible D gene is TRBD1 (5 bases). Germline V gives CDR1 MGHDK, CDR2 SYGVNS. V dropped 3 bases and J dropped 6 bases, with 15 bases sitting between them. The CDR3 has 15 residues. The CDR3 DNA reads TGTGCCAGCAGTGACGGTGGGGGACGGGGTCAGCCCCAGCATTTT. It translates to CASSDGGGRGQPQHF.

This clone was seen only once. The chain carries TRBV6-1 and TRBJ1-5, with D perhaps matching TRBD1 (6 bases). Germline V gives CDR1 MNHNS, CDR2 SASEGT. The CDR3 length is 15 residues. With 2 bases removed from V and 4 bases from J, the gap between germline ends came to 12 bases. The CDR3 loop is CASSEIGRGNQPQHF. In DNA, the CDR3 is TGTGCCAGCAGTGAAATAGGCAGGGGTAATCAGCCCCAGCATTTT.

The chain couples TRBV27 to TRBJ1-5; 12 nucleotides align to TRBD1. Germline V gene sequence: CDR1 MNHEY, CDR2 SMNVEV (reference sequence). There are 15 residues in the CDR3. The V gene end was trimmed by 8 bases and the J gene end by 4 bases; junction bases not matched to a gene: 6. CDR3 sequence (DNA): TGTGCCAGCCGGGACAGGGGGCGAGGAAATCAGCCCCAGCATTTT. It codes for CASRDRGRGNQPQHF.

The J gene is TRBJ2-2, the V gene TRBV11-3; D is ambiguous. This CDR3 region has 14 residues. Germline V lookup: CDR1 SGHNT, CDR2 YENEEA. Between the trimmed V and J ends, which lost 4 bases and 5 bases, there was a span of 11 bases. The CDR3 loop is CASSSNRATGELFF. CDR3 sequence (DNA): TGTGCCAGCAGCTCTAATAGGGCGACCGGGGAGCTGTTTTTT.

As for this clone: The identical CDR3 is also encoded by other nucleotide sequences in the sample. The chain recombines TRBV7-2 with TRBJ2-3; no firm D call. The CDR3 is 13 amino acids. Trimming pared 1 base from V and 1 base from J, leaving 3 bases between. Per the germline V gene, CDR1 is SGHTA and CDR2 is FQGNSA. CDR3 sequence: CASSLGGTDTQYF. The CDR3 coding sequence is TGTGCCAGCAGCTTAGGTGGCACAGATACGCAGTATTTT.

Remarks on this clone: Different DNA sequences within this sample yield the same CDR3. This rearrangement joins TRBV3-1 (or the pseudogene TRBV3-2) to TRBJ2-3, with D possibly matching TRBD1 (6 bases). V lost 4 bases, J lost 2 bases, and 22 bases lay in between. There are 18 residues in the CDR3. CDR1 is LGHDT and CDR2 is YNNKEL in the germline V gene (reference sequence). CDR3 nucleotide sequence: TGTGCCAGCAGCCCCCTTAACCTGGGGCAGGGGCCCACAGATACGCAGTATTTT. It specifies CASSPLNLGQGPTDTQYF.

In its sample, this clone was seen a few times. V and J are TRBV10-2 and TRBJ2-1; 8 bases fit TRBD2. CDR1 is WSHSY and CDR2 is SAAADI in the germline V gene. Unmatched junction bases numbered 5, after V lost 0 bases and J lost 1 base. This CDR3 has 17 amino acids. CDR3 nucleotide sequence: TGCGCCAGCAGTGAGTCGACCGGGACTAGGTCCTACAATGAGCAGTTCTTC. This codes for CASSESTGTRSYNEQFF.